These T cell receptor beta chains were read from a single sample in a study of blood T cells in healthy people across ages. TCRdb reprocessed the 5' RACE reads via MiXCR and lists one record per CDR3 protein. Of hundreds of thousands of distinct CDR3 sequences listed, approximately 49% were seen once; the top ten hold roughly 31%. Sequenced material: blood. These receptors were collected from a woman aged 60 to 75 in good health. Each CDR3 is given with its conserved first and last residue. The order of the fields is clone size, J gene, V gene, D gene, CDR3 protein, CDR3 DNA. A D gene is named only where the DNA matches it firmly. Rows give clone size only sometimes, using once, few, many, or a class for an expanded clone.

abundance: once; j_gene: TRBJ2-3; v_gene: TRBV5-1; d_gene: -; CDR3aa: CASSARGADTQYF; CDR3nt: TGCGCCAGCAGCGCACGGGGGGCGGATACGCAGTATTTT
abundance: -; j_gene: TRBJ1-5; v_gene: TRBV20-1; d_gene: -; CDR3aa: CSAREALSNQPQHF; CDR3nt: TGCAGTGCTAGAGAGGCACTTAGCAATCAGCCCCAGCATTTT
abundance: once; j_gene: TRBJ2-3; v_gene: TRBV12-3/TRBV12-4; d_gene: -; CDR3aa: CASSSSDPILDTDTQYF; CDR3nt: TGTGCCAGCAGTAGCTCCGACCCGATACTTGACACAGATACGCAGTATTTT
abundance: -; j_gene: TRBJ1-4; v_gene: TRBV5-1; d_gene: -; CDR3aa: CASSLAVGKNEKLFF; CDR3nt: TGCGCCAGCAGCTTGGCAGTTGGGAAAAATGAAAAACTGTTTTTT
abundance: few; j_gene: TRBJ1-2; v_gene: TRBV4-3; d_gene: -; CDR3aa: CASSQDLTARHGYTF; CDR3nt: TGCGCCAGCAGCCAAGATTTAACGGCTCGCCATGGCTACACCTTC
abundance: -; j_gene: TRBJ2-1; v_gene: TRBV12-3/TRBV12-4; d_gene: TRBD1; CDR3aa: CASSPGQGGTEQFF; CDR3nt: TGTGCCAGCAGTCCGGGACAGGGGGGAACTGAGCAGTTCTTC
abundance: few; j_gene: TRBJ2-1; v_gene: TRBV7-2; d_gene: TRBD1; CDR3aa: CASSKDRVGNEQFF; CDR3nt: TGTGCCAGCAGCAAAGACAGGGTAGGAAATGAGCAGTTCTTC
abundance: -; j_gene: TRBJ2-3; v_gene: TRBV20-1; d_gene: TRBD2; CDR3aa: CSASPLAGRRSLTDTQYF; CDR3nt: TGCAGTGCTAGTCCCCTAGCGGGACGCCGGTCCCTCACAGATACGCAGTATTTT
abundance: -; j_gene: TRBJ2-1; v_gene: TRBV15; d_gene: -; CDR3aa: CATSRDQGSEQFF; CDR3nt: TGTGCCACTAGCAGAGATCAGGGGTCTGAGCAGTTCTTC
abundance: -; j_gene: TRBJ2-4; v_gene: TRBV27; d_gene: TRBD1; CDR3aa: CASSRTGGLGQYF; CDR3nt: TGTGCCAGCAGTCGGACAGGGGGCTTAGGACAGTACTTC
abundance: -; j_gene: TRBJ1-4; v_gene: TRBV28; d_gene: -; CDR3aa: CVIKRGEKLFF; CDR3nt: TGTGTCATAAAGCGGGGTGAAAAACTGTTTTTT
abundance: -; j_gene: TRBJ2-7; v_gene: TRBV7-2; d_gene: -; CDR3aa: CAGSLAGQSYEQYF; CDR3nt: TGTGCCGGCAGCTTAGCGGGACAGTCCTACGAGCAGTACTTC
abundance: -; j_gene: TRBJ1-1; v_gene: TRBV14; d_gene: TRBD1; CDR3aa: CASRGLGQGAPTEAFF; CDR3nt: TGTGCCAGCAGGGGACTGGGACAGGGGGCGCCCACTGAAGCTTTCTTT
abundance: -; j_gene: TRBJ2-5; v_gene: TRBV10-3; d_gene: -; CDR3aa: CAISDLKEAYQETQYF; CDR3nt: TGTGCCATCAGTGATCTCAAAGAAGCGTACCAAGAGACCCAGTACTTC
abundance: many; j_gene: TRBJ2-5; v_gene: TRBV20-1; d_gene: TRBD1; CDR3aa: CSATTGGFLETQYF; CDR3nt: TGCAGTGCTACGACAGGGGGCTTTTTAGAGACCCAGTACTTC
abundance: -; j_gene: TRBJ2-4; v_gene: TRBV12-3/TRBV12-4; d_gene: -; CDR3aa: CASADLAKNIQYF; CDR3nt: TGTGCCAGCGCAGACTTAGCCAAAAACATTCAGTACTTC
abundance: -; j_gene: TRBJ1-1; v_gene: TRBV29-1; d_gene: -; CDR3aa: CSVAAGMNTEAFF; CDR3nt: TGCAGCGTTGCGGCAGGCATGAACACTGAAGCTTTCTTT
abundance: few; j_gene: TRBJ2-3; v_gene: TRBV20-1; d_gene: -; CDR3aa: CSAVDPRGPDTQYF; CDR3nt: TGCAGTGCTGTGGACCCTCGGGGCCCAGATACGCAGTATTTT
abundance: -; j_gene: TRBJ2-5; v_gene: TRBV5-1; d_gene: TRBD2; CDR3aa: CASSLAANYNEQYF; CDR3nt: TGCGCCAGCTCCCTAGCGGCCAACTACAATGAGCAGTACTTC
abundance: few; j_gene: TRBJ2-1; v_gene: TRBV27; d_gene: -; CDR3aa: CASSSQGNYNEQFF; CDR3nt: TGTGCCAGCAGTTCCCAGGGGAACTACAATGAGCAGTTCTTC
abundance: few; j_gene: TRBJ2-3; v_gene: TRBV4-1; d_gene: -; CDR3aa: CASSKRSADTQYF; CDR3nt: TGCGCCAGCAGCAAACGTAGCGCAGATACGCAGTATTTT
abundance: once; j_gene: TRBJ2-7; v_gene: TRBV7-9; d_gene: -; CDR3aa: CASTAGPNPYEQYF; CDR3nt: TGTGCCAGCACCGCAGGACCCAACCCTTACGAGCAGTACTTC
abundance: once; j_gene: TRBJ2-7; v_gene: TRBV6-5; d_gene: -; CDR3aa: CASNRQGAGPYEQYF; CDR3nt: TGTGCCAGCAACCGTCAAGGGGCCGGACCCTACGAGCAGTACTTC
abundance: -; j_gene: TRBJ1-1; v_gene: TRBV4-3; d_gene: -; CDR3aa: CASSQVQATEAFF; CDR3nt: TGCGCCAGCAGCCAAGTACAAGCCACTGAAGCTTTCTTT
abundance: few; j_gene: TRBJ1-2; v_gene: TRBV29-1; d_gene: -; CDR3aa: CSVDQTPSYGYTF; CDR3nt: TGCAGCGTTGACCAGACTCCATCGTATGGCTACACCTTC
abundance: few; j_gene: TRBJ1-1; v_gene: TRBV28; d_gene: -; CDR3aa: CASITRRGARTEAFF; CDR3nt: TGTGCCAGCATAACCCGGCGGGGGGCGCGCACTGAAGCTTTCTTT
abundance: few; j_gene: TRBJ2-1; v_gene: TRBV20-1; d_gene: TRBD2; CDR3aa: CSARDWGLAGHNEQFF; CDR3nt: TGCAGTGCTAGAGATTGGGGACTAGCGGGACACAATGAGCAGTTCTTC
abundance: once; j_gene: TRBJ2-1; v_gene: TRBV6-5; d_gene: -; CDR3aa: CASSLIPAGEQFF; CDR3nt: TGTGCCAGCAGCTTGATTCCTGCTGGCGAGCAGTTCTTC
abundance: -; j_gene: TRBJ2-6; v_gene: TRBV10-3; d_gene: -; CDR3aa: CAISESGTPGSGANVLTF; CDR3nt: TGTGCCATCAGTGAGTCCGGGACGCCAGGCTCTGGGGCCAACGTCCTGACTTTC
abundance: -; j_gene: TRBJ1-1; v_gene: TRBV20-1; d_gene: -; CDR3aa: CSARAGGGSTEAFF; CDR3nt: TGCAGTGCTAGAGCCGGTGGGGGGTCCACTGAAGCTTTCTTT
abundance: -; j_gene: TRBJ2-1; v_gene: TRBV20-1; d_gene: -; CDR3aa: CSARGLAGVKQFF; CDR3nt: TGCAGTGCTAGGGGACTGGCCGGGGTTAAGCAGTTCTTC
abundance: -; j_gene: TRBJ2-7; v_gene: TRBV7-9; d_gene: -; CDR3aa: CAGSQGHLFYEQYF; CDR3nt: TGTGCCGGCAGCCAGGGACACCTCTTCTACGAGCAGTACTTC
abundance: -; j_gene: TRBJ1-1; v_gene: TRBV3-1; d_gene: -; CDR3aa: CASSRGQANTEAFF; CDR3nt: TGTGCCAGCAGCCGCGGACAAGCGAACACTGAAGCTTTCTTT
abundance: few; j_gene: TRBJ2-2; v_gene: TRBV5-1; d_gene: -; CDR3aa: CASSFRQSNTGELFF; CDR3nt: TGCGCCAGCAGCTTCAGACAGTCGAACACCGGGGAGCTGTTTTTT
abundance: -; j_gene: TRBJ2-1; v_gene: TRBV24-1; d_gene: TRBD2; CDR3aa: CAASEPGLPEQFF; CDR3nt: TGTGCCGCCAGTGAACCGGGACTACCTGAGCAGTTCTTC
abundance: -; j_gene: TRBJ2-7; v_gene: TRBV6-5; d_gene: -; CDR3aa: CASSYLQGLNYEQYF; CDR3nt: TGTGCCAGCAGTTACCTTCAGGGACTTAACTACGAGCAGTACTTC
abundance: -; j_gene: TRBJ2-1; v_gene: TRBV5-1; d_gene: TRBD1; CDR3aa: CASSPDRGASYNEQFF; CDR3nt: TGCGCCAGCAGCCCCGACAGGGGGGCATCCTACAATGAGCAGTTCTTC
abundance: -; j_gene: TRBJ2-7; v_gene: TRBV20-1; d_gene: TRBD1; CDR3aa: CSALPGQGVSYEQYF; CDR3nt: TGCAGTGCTCTGCCGGGACAGGGGGTATCCTACGAGCAGTACTTC
abundance: -; j_gene: TRBJ1-3; v_gene: TRBV7-2; d_gene: -; CDR3aa: CASRSGAEGNTIYF; CDR3nt: TGTGCCAGCCGCTCAGGGGCGGAGGGAAACACCATATATTTT
abundance: -; j_gene: TRBJ2-4; v_gene: TRBV29-1; d_gene: TRBD2; CDR3aa: CSVATGGDIQYF; CDR3nt: TGCAGCGTTGCCACGGGGGGAGACATTCAGTACTTC
abundance: -; j_gene: TRBJ1-1; v_gene: TRBV4-3; d_gene: TRBD1; CDR3aa: CASSQAAGGDITEAFF; CDR3nt: TGCGCCAGCAGCCAGGCCGCAGGGGGAGATATCACTGAAGCTTTCTTT
abundance: -; j_gene: TRBJ2-6; v_gene: TRBV20-1; d_gene: -; CDR3aa: CSSWGSGANVLTF; CDR3nt: TGCAGTTCTTGGGGCTCTGGGGCCAACGTCCTGACTTTC
abundance: few; j_gene: TRBJ1-2; v_gene: TRBV29-1; d_gene: TRBD1; CDR3aa: CSVVTGGYGYTF; CDR3nt: TGCAGCGTTGTGACAGGGGGATATGGCTACACCTTC
abundance: few; j_gene: TRBJ2-1; v_gene: TRBV20-1; d_gene: TRBD2; CDR3aa: CSPYSPGTSGSSYNEQFF; CDR3nt: TGCAGTCCATACAGTCCCGGGACTAGCGGGAGCTCCTACAATGAGCAGTTCTTC
abundance: -; j_gene: TRBJ2-3; v_gene: TRBV6-5; d_gene: TRBD1; CDR3aa: CASSNWGQEGDTQYF; CDR3nt: TGTGCCAGCAGTAACTGGGGACAGGAAGGAGATACGCAGTATTTT
abundance: few; j_gene: TRBJ2-7; v_gene: TRBV20-1; d_gene: -; CDR3aa: CSASRGAEQYF; CDR3nt: TGCAGTGCCTCGAGGGGGGCAGAGCAGTACTTC
abundance: -; j_gene: TRBJ2-7; v_gene: TRBV25-1; d_gene: TRBD1; CDR3aa: CAGRGNTYEQYF; CDR3nt: TGTGCCGGCAGGGGGAATACCTACGAGCAGTACTTC
abundance: -; j_gene: TRBJ2-3; v_gene: TRBV6-2/TRBV6-3; d_gene: TRBD2; CDR3aa: CASRMTSDTDTQYF; CDR3nt: TGTGCCAGCAGGATGACTAGCGACACAGATACGCAGTATTTT
abundance: -; j_gene: TRBJ2-5; v_gene: TRBV11-3; d_gene: -; CDR3aa: CASSLDPRAETQYF; CDR3nt: TGTGCCAGCAGCTTAGATCCCCGCGCAGAGACCCAGTACTTC
abundance: -; j_gene: TRBJ2-7; v_gene: TRBV4-2; d_gene: TRBD2; CDR3aa: CASSPSGGGTVYEQYF; CDR3nt: TGTGCCAGCAGCCCCTCCGGCGGGGGGACGGTCTACGAGCAGTACTTC
abundance: -; j_gene: TRBJ2-7; v_gene: TRBV11-2; d_gene: -; CDR3aa: CASSLAVGRGSPYEQYF; CDR3nt: TGTGCCAGCAGCTTAGCCGTAGGCAGGGGTTCCCCCTACGAGCAGTACTTC
abundance: few; j_gene: TRBJ1-1; v_gene: TRBV20-1; d_gene: -; CDR3aa: CSARVDMNTEAFF; CDR3nt: TGCAGTGCTAGAGTAGATATGAACACTGAAGCTTTCTTT
abundance: -; j_gene: TRBJ2-3; v_gene: TRBV20-1; d_gene: -; CDR3aa: CSAAPDGSTTDTQYF; CDR3nt: TGCAGTGCTGCCCCTGATGGGTCAACGACAGATACGCAGTATTTT
abundance: -; j_gene: TRBJ2-1; v_gene: TRBV4-2; d_gene: TRBD2; CDR3aa: CASSLLGTSGPYNEQFF; CDR3nt: TGTGCCAGCAGCCTCCTCGGGACTAGCGGGCCTTACAATGAGCAGTTCTTC